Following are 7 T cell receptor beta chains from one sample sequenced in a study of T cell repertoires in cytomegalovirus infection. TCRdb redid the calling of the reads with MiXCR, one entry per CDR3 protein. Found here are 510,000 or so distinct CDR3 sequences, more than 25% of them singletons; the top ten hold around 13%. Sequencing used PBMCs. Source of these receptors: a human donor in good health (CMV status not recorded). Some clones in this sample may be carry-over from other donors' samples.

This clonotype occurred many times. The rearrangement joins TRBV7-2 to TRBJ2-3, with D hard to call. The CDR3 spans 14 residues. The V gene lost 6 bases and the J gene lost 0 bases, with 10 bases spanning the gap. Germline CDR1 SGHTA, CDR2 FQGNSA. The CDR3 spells CASSFLSSTDTQYF. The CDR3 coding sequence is TGTGCCAGCAGTTTCCTTTCTAGCACAGATACGCAGTATTTT. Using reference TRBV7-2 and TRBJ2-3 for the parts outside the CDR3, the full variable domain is GAGVSQSPSNKVTEKGKDVELRCDPISGHTALYWYRQSLGQGLEFLIYFQGNSAPDKSGLPSDRFSAERTGGSVSTLTIQRTQQEDSAVYLCASSFLSSTDTQYFGPGTRLTVL.

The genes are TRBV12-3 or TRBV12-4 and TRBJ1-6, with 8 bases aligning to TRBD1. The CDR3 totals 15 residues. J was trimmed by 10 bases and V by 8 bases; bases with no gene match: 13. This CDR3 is CASLSRQGSGSPLHF. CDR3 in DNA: TGTGCCAGCCTCAGTCGACAGGGGTCCGGCTCACCCCTCCACTTT.

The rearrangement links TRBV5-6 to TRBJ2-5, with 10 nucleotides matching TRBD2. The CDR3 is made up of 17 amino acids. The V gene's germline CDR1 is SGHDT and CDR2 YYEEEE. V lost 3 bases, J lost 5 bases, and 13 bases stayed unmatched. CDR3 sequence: CASSSFRASGSWETQYF. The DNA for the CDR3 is TGTGCCAGCAGCTCCTTCCGGGCTAGCGGGAGTTGGGAGACCCAGTACTTC.

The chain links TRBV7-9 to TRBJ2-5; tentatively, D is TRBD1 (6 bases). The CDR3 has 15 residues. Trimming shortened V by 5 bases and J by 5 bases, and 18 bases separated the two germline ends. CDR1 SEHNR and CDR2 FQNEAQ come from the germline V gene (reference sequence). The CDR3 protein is CASSRDRSLGETQYF. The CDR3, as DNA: TGTGCCAGCAGCAGAGACAGGAGTTTGGGGGAGACCCAGTACTTC.

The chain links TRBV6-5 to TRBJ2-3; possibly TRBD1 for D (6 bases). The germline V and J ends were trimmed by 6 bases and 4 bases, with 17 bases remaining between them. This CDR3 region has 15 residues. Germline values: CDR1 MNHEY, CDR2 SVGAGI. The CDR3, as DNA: TGTGCCAGCAGACTTCCACAGGGCCCCCCAGATACGCAGTATTTT. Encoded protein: CASRLPQGPPDTQYF.

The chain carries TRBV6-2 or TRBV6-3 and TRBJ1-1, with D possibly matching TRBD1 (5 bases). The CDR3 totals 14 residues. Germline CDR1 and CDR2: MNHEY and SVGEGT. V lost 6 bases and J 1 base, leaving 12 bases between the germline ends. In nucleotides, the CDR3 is TGTGCCAGCAGCCTGACAGTACCGAACACTGAAGCTTTCTTT. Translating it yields CASSLTVPNTEAFF.

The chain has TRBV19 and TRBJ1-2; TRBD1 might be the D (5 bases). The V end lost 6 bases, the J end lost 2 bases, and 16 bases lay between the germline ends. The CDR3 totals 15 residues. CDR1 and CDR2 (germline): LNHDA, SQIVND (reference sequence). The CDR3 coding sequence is TGTGCCAGTAGCCCTCGGGCAGGGTCCAACTATGGCTACACCTTC. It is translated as CASSPRAGSNYGYTF. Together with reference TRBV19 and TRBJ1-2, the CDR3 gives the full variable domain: DGGITQSPKYLFRKEGQNVTLSCEQNLNHDAMYWYRQDPGQGLRLIYYSQIVNDFQKGDIAEGYSVSREKKESFPLTVTSAQKNPTAFYLCASSPRAGSNYGYTFGSGTRLTVV.